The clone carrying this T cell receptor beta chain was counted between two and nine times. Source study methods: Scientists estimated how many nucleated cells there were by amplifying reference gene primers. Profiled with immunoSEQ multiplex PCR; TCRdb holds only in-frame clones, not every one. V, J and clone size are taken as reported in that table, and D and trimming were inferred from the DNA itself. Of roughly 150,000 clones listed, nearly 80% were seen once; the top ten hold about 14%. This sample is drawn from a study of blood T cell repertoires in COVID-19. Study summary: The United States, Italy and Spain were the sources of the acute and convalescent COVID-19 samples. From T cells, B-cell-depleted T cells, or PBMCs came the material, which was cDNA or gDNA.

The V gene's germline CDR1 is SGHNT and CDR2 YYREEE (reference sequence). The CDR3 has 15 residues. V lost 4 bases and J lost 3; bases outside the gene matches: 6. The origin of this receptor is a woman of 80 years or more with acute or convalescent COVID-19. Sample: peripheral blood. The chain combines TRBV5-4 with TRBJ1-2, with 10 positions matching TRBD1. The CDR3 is CASSGAGQGDYGYTF. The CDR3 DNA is TGTGCCAGCAGCGGAGCAGGACAGGGGGACTATGGCTACACCTTC. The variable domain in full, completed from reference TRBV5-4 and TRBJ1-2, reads ETGVTQSPTHLIKTRGQQVTLRCSSQSGHNTVSWYQQALGQGPQFIFQYYREEENGRGNFPPRFSGLQFPNYSSELNVNALELDDSALYLCASSGAGQGDYGYTFGSGTRLTVV.